This T cell receptor (beta chain) came from a study of CD4 T cells in relation to SARS-CoV-2 and coronaviruses. CD4+ T cells from unexposed donors were obtained before the COVID-19 pandemic (2011-2018). CD4+ T cells were isolated from the cells after 10 days of culture. Some clones are missing from TCRdb's copy, which holds only in-frame ones; the method was immunoSEQ multiplex PCR. Of about 15,000 clones listed, 70% to 80% were seen once; the top ten hold around 9.9%. Germline values: CDR1 WNHNN, CDR2 SYGVQD (reference sequence). V lost 8 bases and J lost 4, with 14 bases in between. The CDR3 sequence is 13 residues long. This clone was seen a few times. Its antigen is not known.

The sample taken for sequencing was CD4+ T cells from PBMCs, cultured in vitro. The chain uses TRBV10-1 and TRBJ2-5, with D maybe TRBD2 (5 bases). The TCR originated in a human donor in good health. CDR3 coding DNA: TGCGCCAGCGGCCCGAGCGAGGGAGAGACCCAGTACTTC. As protein: CASGPSEGETQYF.